This T cell receptor (beta chain) appears in the sequencing data of a study of regulatory T cells in long-lasting Graves disease. This clonotype has only a few counts. No antigen is known for it. V lost 1 base to trimming and J lost 3 bases; unmatched junction nucleotides: 3. Germline values: CDR1 KGHDR, CDR2 SFDVKD. The CDR3 is made up of 15 amino acids. As for time point: newly diagnosed GD, antithyroid drugs for less than 3 months. Making the TCR library involved RNA that had been extracted from PBMCs. Arm-PCR of CDR3 regions and iRepertoire HTBI primers were the basis on which TCR beta libraries were built. TCRdb reprocessed the multiplex PCR reads with MiXCR, giving one entry per CDR3 protein. The data hold about 460,000 distinct CDR3 sequences, with about 15% observed a single time. Overall study findings and caveats: Gene preferences differed: TRBV28, TRBJ1-2, TRBJ2-5 in persistent cases. The number of shared public clonotypes was higher in persistent patients (more than 2,500) than new patients (about 910).

This sample also appeared in a second study, on T cells in Graves' hyperthyroidism and ophthalmopathy.

The receptor comes from a woman aged 45 to 65 with Graves disease. J is TRBJ2-5 and V is TRBV24-1; 8 bases map to TRBD1. The source was peripheral blood mononuclear cells (PBMCs), collected at new diagnosis, from a patient treated with antithyroid drugs. CDR3 DNA sequence: TGTGCCACCAGTGATTTACAACAGGGGGAAGAGACCCAGTACTTC. Encoded protein: CATSDLQQGEETQYF.